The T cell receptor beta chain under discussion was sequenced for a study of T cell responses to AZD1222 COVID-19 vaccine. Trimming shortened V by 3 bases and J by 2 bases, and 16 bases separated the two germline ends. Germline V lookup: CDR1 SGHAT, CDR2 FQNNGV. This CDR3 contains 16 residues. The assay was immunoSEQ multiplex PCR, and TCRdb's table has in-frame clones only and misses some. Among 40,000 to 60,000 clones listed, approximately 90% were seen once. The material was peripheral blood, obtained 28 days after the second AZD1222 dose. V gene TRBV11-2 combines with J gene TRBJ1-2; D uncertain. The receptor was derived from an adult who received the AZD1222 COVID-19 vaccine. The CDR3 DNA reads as TGTGCCAGCAGCTTCGGGTTTGGCGGAACCAACTATGGCTACACCTTC. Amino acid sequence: CASSFGFGGTNYGYTF.